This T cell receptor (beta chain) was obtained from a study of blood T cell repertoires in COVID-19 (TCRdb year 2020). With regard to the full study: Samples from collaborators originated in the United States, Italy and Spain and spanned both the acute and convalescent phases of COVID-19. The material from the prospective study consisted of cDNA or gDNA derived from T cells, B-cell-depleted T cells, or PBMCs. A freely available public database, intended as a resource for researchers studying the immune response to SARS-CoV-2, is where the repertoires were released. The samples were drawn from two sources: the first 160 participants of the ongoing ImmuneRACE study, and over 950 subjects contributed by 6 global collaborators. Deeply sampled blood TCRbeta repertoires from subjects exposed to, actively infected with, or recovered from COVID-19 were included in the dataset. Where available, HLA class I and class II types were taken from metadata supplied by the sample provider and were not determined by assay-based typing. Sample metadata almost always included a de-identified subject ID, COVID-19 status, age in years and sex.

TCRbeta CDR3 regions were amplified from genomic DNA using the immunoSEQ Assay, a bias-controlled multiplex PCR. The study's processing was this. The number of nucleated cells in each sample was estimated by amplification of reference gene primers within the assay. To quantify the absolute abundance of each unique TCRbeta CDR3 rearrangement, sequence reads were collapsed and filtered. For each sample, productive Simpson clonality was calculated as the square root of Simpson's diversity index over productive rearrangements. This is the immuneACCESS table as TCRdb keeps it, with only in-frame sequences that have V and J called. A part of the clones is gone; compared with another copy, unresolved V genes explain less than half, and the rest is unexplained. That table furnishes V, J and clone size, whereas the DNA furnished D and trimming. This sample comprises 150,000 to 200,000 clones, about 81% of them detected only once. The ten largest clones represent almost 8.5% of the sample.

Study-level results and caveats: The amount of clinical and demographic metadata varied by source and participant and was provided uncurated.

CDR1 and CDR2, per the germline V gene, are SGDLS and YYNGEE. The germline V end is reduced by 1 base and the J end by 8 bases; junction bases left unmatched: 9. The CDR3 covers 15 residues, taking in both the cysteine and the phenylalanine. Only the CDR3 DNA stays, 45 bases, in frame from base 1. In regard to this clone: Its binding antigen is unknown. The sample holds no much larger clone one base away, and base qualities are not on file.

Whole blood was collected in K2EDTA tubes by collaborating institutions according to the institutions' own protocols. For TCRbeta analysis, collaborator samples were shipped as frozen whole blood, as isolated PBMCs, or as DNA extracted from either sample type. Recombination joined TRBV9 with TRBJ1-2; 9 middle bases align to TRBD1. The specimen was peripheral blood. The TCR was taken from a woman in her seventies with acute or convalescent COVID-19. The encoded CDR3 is CASSVTPGTGTGYTF. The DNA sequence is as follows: TGTGCCAGCAGCGTAACCCCTGGGACAGGGACCGGCTACACCTTC. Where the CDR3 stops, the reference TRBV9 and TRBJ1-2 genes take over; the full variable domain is DSGVTQTPKHLITATGQRVTLRCSPRSGDLSVYWYQQSLDQGLQFLIQYYNGEERAKGNILERFSAQQFPDLHSELNLSSLELGDSALYFCASSVTPGTGTGYTFGSGTRLTVV.